Each of the 5 T cell receptor beta chains below was sequenced from the same sample in a study of OX40 agonist ivuxolimab in advanced cancers. Assay: immunoSEQ multiplex PCR; the TCRdb copy retains only in-frame clones and omits some. Among 70,000 or so clones listed, 65% to 90% were seen once. The sample in question was CD4+ or CD8+ T cells sorted from blood, obtained in a trial of the OX40 agonist ivuxolimab. These receptor sequences come from an adult with an advanced solid tumor such as melanoma, head and neck, liver or kidney cancer.

The chain links TRBV5-1 to TRBJ1-2; D gene uncertain. Looked up from germline, CDR1 is SGHRS and CDR2 is YFSETQ. Trimming removed 3 bases at V and 2 bases at J, with 17 bases between. The CDR3 runs to 16 residues. CDR3 protein: CASSWTTAGRNYGYTF. CDR3 DNA sequence: TGCGCCAGCAGCTGGACTACCGCCGGGAGAAACTATGGCTACACCTTC.

The chain combines TRBV5-1 with TRBJ1-1; no definite D call. CDR3 length: 14 amino acids. Looked up from germline, CDR1 is SGHRS and CDR2 is YFSETQ. V was clipped by 4 bases and J by 1 base, with 11 bases between them. CDR3 region: CASSAWTENTEAFF. DNA for the CDR3: TGCGCCAGCAGCGCCTGGACGGAGAACACTGAAGCTTTCTTT.

This clone was recorded only once. The chain joins TRBV18 to TRBJ2-3; unclear D gene. The CDR3 length is 15 residues. Trimming pared 9 bases from V and 1 base from J, leaving 17 bases between. Germline V CDR1 and CDR2: KGHSH, LQKENI. CDR3 nucleotides: TGTGCCAGTTCCGCTCAGGTGGACGGCACAGATACGCAGTATTTT. It codes for CASSAQVDGTDTQYF.

V is TRBV7-9 and J is TRBJ1-1; tentatively, D is TRBD1 (5 bases). This CDR3 is 14 amino acids long. Trimming removed 2 bases from V and 1 base from J, with 8 bases in between. The germline gives CDR1 SEHNR, CDR2 FQNEAQ (reference sequence). Here the CDR3 reads CASSLKGENTEAFF. In DNA form, the CDR3 reads TGTGCCAGCAGCTTAAAAGGGGAGAACACTGAAGCTTTCTTT.

V and J are TRBV6-5 and TRBJ2-1; D unclear. Germline V lookup: CDR1 MNHEY, CDR2 SVGAGI. V was clipped by 0 bases and J by 1 base, with 10 bases between them. The CDR3 is made up of 16 amino acids. CDR3 loop: CASSYSIYGSYNEQFF. CDR3 DNA sequence: TGTGCCAGCAGTTACTCGATATACGGGTCCTACAATGAGCAGTTCTTC.